This TCR beta chain originates from a study of T cell responses to AZD1222 COVID-19 vaccine. CDR1 and CDR2 (germline): LGHDT, YNNKEL (reference sequence). V was cut by 0 bases and J by 10 bases, with 4 bases left in between. The CDR3 consists of 12 residues. TCRdb's table, derived via immunoSEQ multiplex PCR, lists solely in-frame clones and lacks some. Here the sample spans tens of thousands of clones, 80% to 90% being singletons. Sequences were derived from peripheral blood, sampled 28 days after the second AZD1222 dose. The chain uses TRBV3-1 (or the pseudogene TRBV3-2) and TRBJ1-6; unclear D gene. This clonotype was obtained from an adult who received the AZD1222 COVID-19 vaccine. The CDR3 region is CASSQEGSPLHF. The CDR3 coding sequence is TGTGCCAGCAGCCAAGAGGGCTCACCCCTCCACTTT.